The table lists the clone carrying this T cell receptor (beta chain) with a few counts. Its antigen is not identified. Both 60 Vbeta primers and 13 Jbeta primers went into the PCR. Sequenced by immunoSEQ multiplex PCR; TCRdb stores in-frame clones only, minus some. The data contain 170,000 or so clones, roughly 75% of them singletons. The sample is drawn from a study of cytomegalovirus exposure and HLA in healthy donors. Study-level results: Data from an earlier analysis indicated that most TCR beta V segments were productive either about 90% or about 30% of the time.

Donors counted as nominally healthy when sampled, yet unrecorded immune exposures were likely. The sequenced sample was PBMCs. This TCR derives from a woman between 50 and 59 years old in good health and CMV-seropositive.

The CDR3 region is CASSKGGGGVSYEQYF. The DNA of the CDR3 is TGTGCCAGCAGTAAGGGAGGAGGAGGGGTCTCCTACGAGCAGTACTTC. V usage is TRBV5-4 and J usage is TRBJ2-7, with D maybe TRBD2 (6 bases). The V and J ends lost 5 bases and 0 bases respectively, with 18 bases between them. This CDR3 has 16 residues. CDR1 SGHNT and CDR2 YYREEE come from the germline V gene (reference sequence). The variable domain in full, with the rest retrieved from reference TRBV5-4 and TRBJ2-7, is ETGVTQSPTHLIKTRGQQVTLRCSSQSGHNTVSWYQQALGQGPQFIFQYYREEENGRGNFPPRFSGLQFPNYSSELNVNALELDDSALYLCASSKGGGGVSYEQYFGPGTRLTVT.